The 20 T cell receptor beta chains reported below all come from one sample, sequenced in a study of blood T cells in healthy people across ages. The second PCR ran about 6 to 11 cycles with a sample-barcoded 5' primer and J-beta primers. TCRdb reanalysed the 5' RACE reads using MiXCR and keeps one entry per CDR3 protein. The table lists fewer than 2,000,000 distinct CDR3 sequences, about 35% of them singletons, with about 10% in the top ten. Source material: blood. The receptors originated from a woman under 40 in good health.

This clonotype has just a few counts. The V and J genes are TRBV27 and TRBJ2-3; 10 bases match TRBD2. The CDR3 has 16 residues. The V and J ends lost 5 bases and 0 bases, in that order; junction bases with no gene match: 5. The germline V gene encodes CDR1 MNHEY and CDR2 SMNVEV (reference sequence). In DNA form, the CDR3 reads TGTGCCAGCAGTGGCTGGACTAGCGGTAGCACAGATACGCAGTATTTT. As protein: CASSGWTSGSTDTQYF.

J is TRBJ1-1 and V is TRBV29-1, with D perhaps TRBD1 (5 bases). V was trimmed by 4 bases and J by 5 bases, leaving 14 bases between them. This CDR3 is built from 13 residues. Per the germline V gene, CDR1 is SQVTM and CDR2 is ANQGSEA. Here the CDR3 reads CSVVLRAGTEAFF. In DNA, the CDR3 is TGCAGCGTTGTTCTCAGGGCTGGGACTGAAGCTTTCTTT.

As to this clonotype: A much larger clone sits a single nucleotide away, making a read error possible. J is TRBJ2-5 and V is TRBV4-1, with D unresolved. The better agreement between TRBJ2-7 and the DNA end casts doubt on the J call. The CDR3 covers 13 residues. Germline assignment: CDR1 MGHRA and CDR2 YSYEKL. The CDR3 coding sequence is TGCGCCAGCAGCCGAGGACGAGTATACGAGCAGTACTTC. Residues: CASSRGRVYEQYF.

The chain recombines TRBV24-1 with TRBJ1-1, with TRBD1 matching over 10 bases. The V and J ends lost 8 bases and 1 base, in that order; junction bases with no gene match: 9. This CDR3 spans 16 amino acids. Germline V gives CDR1 KGHDR, CDR2 SFDVKD. CDR3 in DNA: TGTGCCACCATGACAGGGGGCGCGGGAGAGAACACTGAAGCTTTCTTT. This codes for CATMTGGAGENTEAFF.

Turning to this clonotype: At one of its ends the junction is not consistent with the germline gene, which may arise from a read error. The chain uses TRBV28 and TRBJ2-1; TRBD2 matches 8 bases. The CDR3 totals 18 residues. Germline CDR1 MDHEN, CDR2 SYDVKM. Here the CDR3 reads CASSFLLAESSSYNEQFF. The CDR3 nucleotides are TGTGCCAGCAGTTTTCTACTAGCGGAATCTAGCTCCTACAACGAGCAGTTCTTC.

The chain combines TRBV3-1 with TRBJ2-3; D is unresolved. V lost 2 bases, J lost 4 bases, and 19 bases lay in between. The CDR3 loop spans 17 amino acids. Per germline, CDR1 LGHDT and CDR2 YNNKEL (reference sequence). As DNA, the CDR3 is TGTGCCAGCAGCCAACTTGACGATAGTTACCTTGCAGATACGCAGTATTTT. Its protein is CASSQLDDSYLADTQYF.

As for this clonotype: It may be a read error: a sequence one base away is much more abundant. This chain links TRBV6-1 with TRBJ2-7; D gene uncertain. The CDR3 loop spans 14 amino acids. Germline CDR1 is MNHNS and CDR2 is SASEGT. DNA of the CDR3: TGTGCCAGCAGTGATAGGACCTTCTCCTACGAGCACTACTTC. Its translation is CASSDRTFSYEHYF.

At least ten counts were recorded for this clonotype. V and J are TRBV29-1 and TRBJ2-5; TRBD1 might be the D (7 bases). The CDR3 is made up of 14 amino acids. Germline lookup yields CDR1 SQVTM and CDR2 ANQGSEA. Trimming shortened V by 7 bases and J by 5 bases, and 20 bases separated the two germline ends. The DNA for the CDR3 is TGCAGCGCCCAGGGGGGTGGTCTATCCGAGACCCAGTACTTC. This codes for CSAQGGGLSETQYF.

This chain links TRBV5-4 with TRBJ2-5, with 10 nucleotides matching TRBD2. From germline, CDR1 is SGHNT and CDR2 YYREEE (reference sequence). With 4 bases clipped from V and 5 bases from J, the junction kept 11 bases outside the gene matches. This CDR3 comprises 16 residues. The CDR3 DNA sequence: TGTGCCAGCAGCGGAGGGGCTAGCGGGAGTTTCGAGACCCAGTACTTC. It specifies CASSGGASGSFETQYF. Full variable domain (remainder filled in from reference TRBV5-4 and TRBJ2-5): ETGVTQSPTHLIKTRGQQVTLRCSSQSGHNTVSWYQQALGQGPQFIFQYYREEENGRGNFPPRFSGLQFPNYSSELNVNALELDDSALYLCASSGGASGSFETQYFGPGTRLLVL.

This clonotype showed up many times. This chain joins TRBV29-1 and TRBJ2-1; D ambiguous. Germline V gene lookup returns CDR1 SQVTM and CDR2 ANQGSEA. CDR3 length equals 12 residues. Trimming cost V 7 bases and J 7 bases, with 14 bases left between them. DNA for the CDR3: TGCAGCGCCGGTGGGTTAGAAAATGAGCAGTTCTTC. Translating it yields CSAGGLENEQFF.

There are a few counts of this clonotype. The chain joins TRBV10-3 to TRBJ2-1, with TRBD2 identical over 16 bases. From germline, CDR1 is ENHRY and CDR2 SYGVKD. The J segment lost 1 base and the V segment lost 4 bases, leaving 13 bases of the junction unmatched. This CDR3 region has 21 residues. CDR3: CAISGYSPGTSGRVSYNEQFF. The CDR3 DNA sequence: TGTGCCATCAGTGGCTACTCTCCCGGGACTAGCGGGAGGGTATCCTACAATGAGCAGTTCTTC.

The chain joins TRBV10-3 to TRBJ1-1; 7 positions match TRBD1. Germline-derived CDR1 and CDR2 are ENHRY and SYGVKD. The CDR3 consists of 14 residues. V lost 10 bases and J lost 2; bases outside the gene matches: 10. The CDR3 protein is CATHEDRYNTEAFF. CDR3 sequence (DNA): TGTGCCACCCATGAGGACAGGTATAACACTGAAGCTTTCTTT.

The chain is built from TRBV20-1 and TRBJ2-5, with 10 bases lining up with TRBD2. After removal of 5 bases from V and 11 bases from J, the junction contained 14 bases not matched to a gene. This CDR3 is 14 amino acids long. The germline gives CDR1 DFQATT, CDR2 SNEGSKA (reference sequence). CDR3 nucleotide sequence: TGCAGTGCTGTCGGGACTAGCGTAAACAATGAGCAGTACTTC. Its protein is CSAVGTSVNNEQYF.

This clonotype was picked up a small number of times. J is TRBJ2-1 and V is TRBV4-2; 12 nucleotides line up with TRBD1. V dropped 3 bases and J dropped 10; count of bases not matched to a gene: 4. CDR3 length: 14 amino acids. The germline V gene encodes CDR1 LGHNA and CDR2 YNFKEQ. The CDR3 sequence: CASSQGQGAGEQFF. In DNA, the CDR3 is TGTGCCAGCAGCCAGGGACAGGGGGCGGGAGAGCAGTTCTTC.

This clonotype came up a few times. The chain uses TRBV18 and TRBJ1-1; no reliable D call. The CDR3 has 13 amino acids. The germline V gene encodes CDR1 KGHSH and CDR2 LQKENI. Trimming shortened V by 5 bases and J by 7 bases, and 14 bases separated the two germline ends. The CDR3 bases are TGTGCCAGCTCATCGTCTGGGTTGGGTGAAGCTTTCTTT. Protein sequence: CASSSSGLGEAFF.

A few counts support this clonotype. This chain joins TRBV6-1 and TRBJ2-7; no firm D call. The germline gives CDR1 MNHNS, CDR2 SASEGT. V lost 2 bases and J lost 3, with 17 bases in between. The CDR3 loop spans 16 amino acids. The chain's CDR3 is CASSELQTRRLYEQYF. The CDR3 nucleotides are TGTGCCAGCAGTGAATTACAGACCAGAAGACTCTACGAGCAGTACTTC.

The table lists this clonotype with a few counts. The CDR3 reads CASQGLANTGELFF. CDR3 coding DNA: TGTGCCAGCCAGGGTCTAGCGAACACCGGGGAGCTGTTTTTT. This chain uses TRBV6-1 with TRBJ2-2; TRBD1 is a possible D gene (5 bases). Trimming removed 8 bases from V and 0 bases from J, with 10 bases in between. CDR1 and CDR2 from the germline V gene are MNHNS and SASEGT. The CDR3 loop spans 14 amino acids.

This chain joins TRBV7-9 and TRBJ1-6; D gene unclear. V gave up 3 bases and J gave up 8 bases, with 14 bases separating them. The germline CDR1 and CDR2 sequences are SEHNR and FQNEAQ (reference sequence). The CDR3 has 15 amino acids. CDR3 residues: CASSLGAGWDSPLHF. CDR3 sequence (DNA): TGTGCCAGCAGCTTGGGCGCCGGTTGGGATTCACCCCTCCACTTT.

The J gene is TRBJ1-5, the V gene TRBV28, with D maybe TRBD1 (5 bases). Per the germline V gene, CDR1 is MDHEN and CDR2 is SYDVKM. CDR3 length equals 13 residues. The V end lost 1 base, the J end lost 11 bases, and 12 bases lay between the germline ends. The CDR3 region is CASSLFSQATQHF. The CDR3 nucleotides are TGTGCCAGCAGTTTATTCTCACAGGCGACCCAGCATTTT.

The V gene is TRBV27, the J gene TRBJ1-5, with TRBD1 identical over 9 bases. Per the germline V gene, CDR1 is MNHEY and CDR2 is SMNVEV (reference sequence). CDR3 size: 15 residues. Trimming took 6 bases from V and 9 from J; bases not matched to a gene: 12. The CDR3 DNA sequence: TGTGCCAGCAGCCGGTCGGGACAGGGCCTACGGCCCCAGCATTTT. The encoded protein is CASSRSGQGLRPQHF.